This T cell receptor beta chain was sequenced in a study of CD8 T cells in ankylosing spondylitis. Trimming took off 2 bases at V and 3 bases at J, with 9 bases between the two ends. The germline CDR1 and CDR2 sequences are MNHEY and SMNVEV (reference sequence). The CDR3 length is 14 residues. Overall study results and limits: Characteristic, it appeared, of ankylosing spondylitis blood was a TCR beta motif of about eight highly homologous variants.

Points on this clonotype: The antigen remains unidentified.

It was by quantitative 5'-RACE with molecular barcodes that TCR beta libraries were made. MiXCR, run by TCRdb on the 5' RACE reads, gives a single entry per CDR3 protein. The data show some 840,000 distinct CDR3 sequences, 10% to 15% seen once. The receptor was isolated from a male donor with ankylosing spondylitis. The rearrangement uses TRBV27 and TRBJ2-3, with D possibly being TRBD1 (6 bases). Sequenced: blood, either unsorted or a sorted T cell fraction (not recorded which). The CDR3 DNA reads as TGTGCCAGCAGTTTAAATGGACAGACAGATACGCAGTATTTT. Its translation is CASSLNGQTDTQYF.